This T cell receptor (beta chain) was obtained from a study of neurological immune-mediated disorders. This CDR3 has 13 amino acids. CDR1 MNHEY and CDR2 SVGAGI come from the germline V gene. Between the trimmed V and J ends, which lost 9 bases and 4 bases, there was a span of 15 bases. TCRdb processed the 5' RACE reads anew with MiXCR; each CDR3 protein has one entry. The data show 32,000 or so distinct CDR3 sequences, 9.5% to 13% seen once. The rearrangement links TRBV6-5 to TRBJ2-5; D remains ambiguous. The specimen was PBMCs. The source of this sequence is a woman aged 60 to 75 in good health. In DNA, the CDR3 is TGTGCCAGTACTTATCGGGCGCGAGAGACCCAGTACTTC. This codes for CASTYRARETQYF.